The sequence of this T cell receptor (beta chain) was determined in a study of blood T cells in healthy people across ages. This clonotype was observed many times. Alongside a J-beta primer mix, a sample-barcoded 5' primer served in a second PCR lasting about 7 to 11 cycles. A single record per CDR3 protein comes from TCRdb applying MiXCR to the 5' RACE reads. The sample lists more than 900,000 distinct CDR3 sequences, approximately 32% seen once, with more than 8.5% in the top ten. The CDR3 covers 12 residues. The germline gives CDR1 DFQATT, CDR2 SNEGSKA (reference sequence). V was cut by 4 bases and J by 2 bases, with 7 bases left in between. This sample also appeared in a second study, on T cells of mothers and their children.

The rearrangement links TRBV20-1 to TRBJ2-3; D unresolved. The clonotype comes from a woman in her 40s in good health. The sequencing sample was made of blood. The CDR3, as DNA: TGCAGTGCTAACGACCTCACAGATACGCAGTATTTT. Its protein product is CSANDLTDTQYF.